This passage covers 27 T cell receptor beta chains from one sample sequenced in a study of shared clonotypes between healthy human individuals. TCRdb's copy holds only in-frame clones and misses some; the assay was immunoSEQ multiplex PCR. The data hold about 2 million clones, with roughly 94% observed a single time. The source material was naive CD4+ T cells sorted from blood. The subset is: CD45RA+ positively selected. These receptor sequences come from a man younger than 35 in good health.

This chain connects TRBV6-5 to TRBJ1-1; TRBD1 is a possible D gene (5 bases). Trimming shortened V by 5 bases and J by 1 base, and 11 bases separated the two germline ends. CDR1 is MNHEY and CDR2 is SVGAGI in the germline V gene. The CDR3 contains 14 residues. CDR3 sequence reads: CASSPITGNTEAFF. CDR3 coding DNA: TGTGCCAGCAGTCCGATAACAGGGAACACTGAAGCTTTCTTT.

V usage is TRBV27 and J usage is TRBJ2-1; D perhaps matches TRBD2 (6 bases). The CDR3 contains 15 residues. Between the trimmed V and J ends, which lost 5 bases and 7 bases, there was a span of 18 bases. CDR1 MNHEY and CDR2 SMNVEV come from the germline V gene (reference sequence). CDR3 residues: CASSHQTSLVNEQFF. The DNA of the CDR3 is TGTGCCAGCAGTCACCAGACTAGTCTTGTAAATGAGCAGTTCTTC.

With regard to this clone: Additional DNA sequences in this sample encode the identical CDR3. The rearrangement joins TRBV19 to TRBJ2-4, with TRBD2 matching 7 bases. J was trimmed by 6 bases and V by 4 bases; bases with no gene match: 0. Germline assignment: CDR1 LNHDA and CDR2 SQIVND (reference sequence). The CDR3 is made up of 12 amino acids. The CDR3 is CASSTSGNIQYF. CDR3 sequence (DNA): TGTGCCAGTAGTACTAGCGGAAACATTCAGTACTTC.

The chain employs TRBV11-2 and TRBJ2-2; either TRBD1 or TRBD2 may supply D (5 bases each). The ends were cut back, 3 bases at V and 6 bases at J, with 14 bases in the middle. Germline CDR1 and CDR2: SGHAT and FQNNGV. The CDR3 consists of 15 residues. The CDR3 region is CASSFGGIFSGELFF. CDR3 DNA sequence: TGTGCCAGCAGCTTTGGGGGAATTTTTTCCGGGGAGCTGTTTTTT.

V gene TRBV2 combines with J gene TRBJ2-3, with a tentative D call TRBD2 (5 bases). This CDR3 has 15 residues. V was trimmed by 6 bases and J by 1 base, leaving 14 bases between them. Germline-derived CDR1 and CDR2 are SNHLY and FYNNEI. The CDR3 region has the DNA TGTGCCAGCAGGCGTAGCGACCAACGCACAGATACGCAGTATTTT. This encodes CASRRSDQRTDTQYF.

This clone occurred once. Different DNA sequences within this sample yield the same CDR3. The J gene is TRBJ1-1, the V gene TRBV30, with D possibly matching TRBD1 (5 bases). Germline loops: CDR1 GTSNPN, CDR2 SVGIG (reference sequence). The CDR3 is 11 residues long. Trimming took off 3 bases at V and 7 bases at J, with 9 bases between the two ends. CDR3 sequence: CAWRGEGEAFF. The CDR3 region has the DNA TGTGCCTGGAGAGGGGAGGGTGAAGCTTTCTTT.

The chain couples TRBV14 to TRBJ2-1, with TRBD2 matching 8 bases. The germline V gene encodes CDR1 SGHDN and CDR2 FVKESK. The J segment lost 9 bases and the V segment lost 1 base, leaving 11 bases of the junction unmatched. The CDR3 extends over 16 amino acids. The CDR3 coding sequence is TGTGCCAGCAGCCAAGTTCGAGCGGGAGAAGGAGGTGAGCAGTTCTTC. It is translated as CASSQVRAGEGGEQFF.

The chain joins TRBV6-5 to TRBJ2-5, with 7 nucleotides matching TRBD2. Per the germline V gene, CDR1 is MNHEY and CDR2 is SVGAGI. This CDR3 has 15 amino acids. V trimming: 6 bases; J trimming: 5 bases; junction bases outside the gene matches: 12. The CDR3 here is CASRRDYSRTETQYF. As DNA, the CDR3 is TGTGCCAGCAGGCGGGACTACTCTCGAACGGAGACCCAGTACTTC.

V usage is TRBV5-1 and J usage is TRBJ1-4; D unclear. Germline lookup yields CDR1 SGHRS and CDR2 YFSETQ. V lost 0 bases and J 5 bases, leaving 11 bases between the germline ends. The length of the CDR3 is 15 residues. The CDR3 protein is CASSLGQSYNEKLFF. In DNA form, the CDR3 reads TGCGCCAGCAGCTTGGGGCAGTCCTACAATGAAAAACTGTTTTTT.

This chain joins TRBV28 and TRBJ2-1, with 7 bases that match TRBD1. CDR1 is MDHEN and CDR2 is SYDVKM in the germline V gene. The CDR3 spans 16 residues. With 6 bases clipped from V and 9 bases from J, the junction kept 17 bases outside the gene matches. This CDR3 reads CASRPRQGPTLGEQFF. The CDR3, as DNA: TGTGCCAGCAGACCCCGACAGGGACCCACTTTGGGTGAGCAGTTCTTC.

This clone showed up just once. J is TRBJ2-3 and V is TRBV10-3; 7 nucleotides line up with TRBD2. The V segment lost 2 bases and the J segment 3 bases; nucleotides outside the gene matches: 11. The CDR3 contains 17 residues. The V gene's germline CDR1 is ENHRY and CDR2 SYGVKD. The CDR3 region is CAISEMAGGSVTDTQYF. In DNA, the CDR3 is TGTGCCATCAGTGAGATGGCGGGCGGGAGTGTAACAGATACGCAGTATTTT.

Remarks on this clone: Other DNA sequences in this sample translate to the same CDR3. The genes are TRBV28 and TRBJ1-2, with unresolved D. With 2 bases removed from V and 2 bases from J, the gap between germline ends came to 3 bases. CDR1 and CDR2 from the germline V gene are MDHEN and SYDVKM. This CDR3 is 12 amino acids long. The CDR3 sequence: CASSLSNYGYTF. CDR3 sequence (DNA): TGTGCCAGCAGTTTAAGCAACTATGGCTACACCTTC.

In its sample, this clone was seen once. This sequence joins TRBV7-9 and TRBJ1-1; 9 bases agree with TRBD1. CDR1 and CDR2 from the germline V gene are SEHNR and FQNEAQ (reference sequence). The CDR3 covers 13 residues. V lost 5 bases and J lost 6; bases outside the gene matches: 4. Here the CDR3 reads CASSRQGGSEAFF. CDR3 coding DNA: TGTGCCAGCAGCCGACAGGGGGGGTCTGAAGCTTTCTTT.

Note on this clone: A junction boundary mismatches the germline segment, possibly from a read error. This sample includes further DNA sequences coding for the same CDR3. The V gene is TRBV6-1, the J gene TRBJ2-3, with TRBD2 matching 12 bases. There are 16 residues in the CDR3. Germline loops: CDR1 MNHNS, CDR2 SASEGT. The CDR3 coding sequence is TGCGCCAGCAGTGAAAGGGCTGCCCTAGCGGGGGGGACGCAGTATTTT. This translates into CASSERAALAGGTQYF.

The genes are TRBV6-5 and TRBJ2-4; a possible D gene is TRBD2 (6 bases). This CDR3 is 14 amino acids long. CDR1 and CDR2 from the germline V gene are MNHEY and SVGAGI. The V gene lost 0 bases and the J gene lost 11 bases, with 14 bases spanning the gap. CDR3 in DNA: TGTGCCAGCAGTTACTCGAGAGACCGACTAGTTCAGTACTTC. Translation gives CASSYSRDRLVQYF.

This chain uses TRBV30 with TRBJ2-3, with 12 bases lining up with TRBD2. V lost 3 bases and J lost 6; bases outside the gene matches: 7. The germline V gene encodes CDR1 GTSNPN and CDR2 SVGIG (reference sequence). This CDR3 comprises 15 residues. This CDR3 is CAWRRTSGEVDTQYF. CDR3 sequence (DNA): TGTGCCTGGAGGAGGACTAGCGGGGAGGTCGATACGCAGTATTTT.

This sequence joins TRBV5-6 and TRBJ1-6; perhaps TRBD1 as D (5 bases). The CDR3 contains 15 residues. V lost 2 bases and J lost 4, with 10 bases in between. Germline CDR1 is SGHDT and CDR2 is YYEEEE. CDR3 loop: CASSFDKGYNSPLHF. CDR3 bases: TGTGCCAGCAGCTTTGATAAGGGGTATAATTCACCCCTCCACTTT.

The V and J genes are TRBV7-3 and TRBJ2-1; 9 positions match TRBD2. The CDR3 is made up of 13 amino acids. CDR1 and CDR2 from the germline V gene are SGHTA and FQGTGA. V lost 6 bases, J lost 7 bases, and 4 bases stayed unmatched. The chain's CDR3 is CASRPSGGNEQFF. The CDR3 DNA reads as TGTGCCAGCAGACCCAGCGGGGGGAATGAGCAGTTCTTC.

The J gene is TRBJ2-1, the V gene TRBV7-2; 10 bases map to TRBD2. The CDR3 consists of 15 residues. Germline V gene sequence: CDR1 SGHTA, CDR2 FQGNSA. The junction had 6 bases not matched to a gene; V was cut back by 2 bases and J by 8 bases. The chain's CDR3 is CASSLRGLAGDEQFF. DNA for the CDR3: TGTGCCAGCAGCTTAAGGGGGCTAGCGGGAGATGAGCAGTTCTTC.

On this clone: Different DNA sequences within this sample yield the same CDR3. The chain combines TRBV10-3 with TRBJ2-5; 7 nucleotides agree with TRBD1. Germline-derived CDR1 and CDR2 are ENHRY and SYGVKD. V trimming: 6 bases; J trimming: 5 bases; junction bases outside the gene matches: 6. This CDR3 contains 13 residues. In DNA, the CDR3 is TGTGCCATCAGCACAGGGGCCGGGGAGACCCAGTACTTC. Translating gives CAISTGAGETQYF.

This clone was seen just once. Other DNA sequences in the sample encode the same CDR3. The CDR3: CASSPSRYEQYF. In DNA form, the CDR3 reads TGTGCCAGCTCACCGTCGAGGTACGAGCAGTACTTC. The rearrangement links TRBV18 to TRBJ2-7, with D hard to call. Germline CDR1 KGHSH, CDR2 LQKENI. The CDR3 sequence is 12 residues long. V was cut by 3 bases and J by 4 bases, with 7 bases left in between.

Regarding this clone: This sample also contains other DNA sequences that code for the same CDR3. The rearrangement uses TRBV5-1 and TRBJ2-7, with D perhaps matching TRBD1 or TRBD2 (6 bases each). V lost 1 base and J 2 bases, leaving 10 bases between the germline ends. The CDR3 extends over 14 amino acids. Germline V gene lookup returns CDR1 SGHRS and CDR2 YFSETQ. The CDR3 loop reads CASSLSGATYEQYF. DNA for the CDR3: TGCGCCAGCAGCTTGTCGGGGGCCACCTACGAGCAGTACTTC. The whole variable domain, remainder taken from reference TRBV5-1 and TRBJ2-7, is KAGVTQTPRYLIKTRGQQVTLSCSPISGHRSVSWYQQTPGQGLQFLFEYFSETQRNKGNFPGRFSGRQFSNSRSEMNVSTLELGDSALYLCASSLSGATYEQYFGPGTRLTVT.

The chain uses TRBV11-3 and TRBJ2-3; D perhaps matches TRBD1 (5 bases). There are 14 residues in the CDR3. Trimming pared 0 bases from V and 4 bases from J, leaving 8 bases between. CDR1 SGHNT and CDR2 YENEEA come from the germline V gene. The CDR3: CASSLDAGSDTQYF. The DNA for the CDR3 is TGTGCCAGCAGCTTAGACGCAGGGTCAGATACGCAGTATTTT.

The rearrangement links TRBV27 to TRBJ1-6, with TRBD1 matching 7 bases. V was pared by 6 bases and J by 6 bases, with 11 bases of the junction left unmatched. This CDR3 has 16 amino acids. Per the germline V gene, CDR1 is MNHEY and CDR2 is SMNVEV (reference sequence). CDR3 in amino acids: CASRLDREGGNSPLHF. In DNA form, the CDR3 reads TGTGCCAGCAGGTTAGACAGGGAAGGGGGTAATTCACCCCTCCACTTT.

The chain couples TRBV5-4 to TRBJ1-2, with D perhaps matching TRBD1 (6 bases). With 7 bases removed from V and 6 bases from J, the gap between germline ends came to 16 bases. CDR1 is SGHNT and CDR2 is YYREEE in the germline V gene (reference sequence). CDR3 size: 13 residues. The CDR3 spells CASGRGMGDGYTF. CDR3 nucleotides: TGTGCCAGCGGCAGGGGAATGGGAGATGGCTACACCTTC.

V is TRBV2 and J is TRBJ1-1; D is perhaps TRBD1 (5 bases). The germline V gene has CDR1 SNHLY and CDR2 FYNNEI. Trimming pared 4 bases from V and 0 bases from J, leaving 9 bases between. This CDR3 contains 14 residues. The CDR3 DNA follows: TGTGCCAGCAGTGTAAGACAGATGAACACTGAAGCTTTCTTT. Translating it yields CASSVRQMNTEAFF.

This chain connects TRBV5-6 to TRBJ2-7; no firm D call. V was pared by 0 bases and J by 6 bases, with 16 bases between. Germline V lookup: CDR1 SGHDT, CDR2 YYEEEE. This CDR3 is built from 15 residues. The CDR3 DNA is TGTGCCAGCAGCTTGGGGCAGGTCACGGCGGCCGAGCAGTACTTC. Amino acid sequence: CASSLGQVTAAEQYF.